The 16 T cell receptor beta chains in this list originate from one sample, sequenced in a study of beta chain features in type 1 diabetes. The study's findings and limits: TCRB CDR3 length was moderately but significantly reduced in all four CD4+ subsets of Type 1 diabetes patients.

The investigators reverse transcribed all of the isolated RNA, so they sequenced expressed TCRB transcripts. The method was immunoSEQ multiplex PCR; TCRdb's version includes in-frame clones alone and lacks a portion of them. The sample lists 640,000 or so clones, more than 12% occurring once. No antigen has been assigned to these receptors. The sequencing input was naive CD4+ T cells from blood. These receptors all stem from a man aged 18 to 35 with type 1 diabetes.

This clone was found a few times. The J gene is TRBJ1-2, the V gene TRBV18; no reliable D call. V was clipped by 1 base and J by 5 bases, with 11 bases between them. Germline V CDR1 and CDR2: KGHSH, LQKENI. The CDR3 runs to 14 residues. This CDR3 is CASSPRADGYGYTF. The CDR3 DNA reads TGTGCCAGCTCACCACGAGCGGACGGTTATGGCTACACCTTC.

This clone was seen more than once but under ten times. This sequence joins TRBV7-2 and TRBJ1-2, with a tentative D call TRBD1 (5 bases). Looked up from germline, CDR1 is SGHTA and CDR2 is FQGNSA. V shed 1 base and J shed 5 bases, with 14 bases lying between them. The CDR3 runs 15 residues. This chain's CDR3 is CASSLDRAGPYGYTF. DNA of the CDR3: TGTGCCAGCAGCTTAGACCGGGCAGGGCCGTATGGCTACACCTTC.

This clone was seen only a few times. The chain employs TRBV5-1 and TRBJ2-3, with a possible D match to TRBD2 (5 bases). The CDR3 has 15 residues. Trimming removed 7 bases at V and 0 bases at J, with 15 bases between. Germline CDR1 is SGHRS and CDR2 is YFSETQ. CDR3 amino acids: CASSSRGLSTDTQYF. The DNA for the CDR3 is TGCGCCAGCTCCTCCCGCGGACTGAGCACAGATACGCAGTATTTT. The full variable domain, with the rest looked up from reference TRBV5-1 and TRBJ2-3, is KAGVTQTPRYLIKTRGQQVTLSCSPISGHRSVSWYQQTPGQGLQFLFEYFSETQRNKGNFPGRFSGRQFSNSRSEMNVSTLELGDSALYLCASSSRGLSTDTQYFGPGTRLTVL.

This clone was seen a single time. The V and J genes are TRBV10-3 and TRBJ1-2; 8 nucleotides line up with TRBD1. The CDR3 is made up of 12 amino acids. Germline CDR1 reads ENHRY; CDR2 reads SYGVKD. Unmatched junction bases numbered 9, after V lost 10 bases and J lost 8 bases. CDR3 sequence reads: CATTGGGMGYTF. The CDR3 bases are TGTGCCACCACAGGGGGAGGTATGGGCTACACCTTC.

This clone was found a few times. CDR3 DNA: TGTGCCAGCAGACCCGGGAGGGTCAATGAGCAGTTCTTC. It specifies CASRPGRVNEQFF. V and J are TRBV6-5 and TRBJ2-1; 8 bases are a match to TRBD2. The CDR3 length is 13 residues. Germline loops: CDR1 MNHEY, CDR2 SVGAGI. V gave up 6 bases and J gave up 6 bases; unmatched junction bases: 4.

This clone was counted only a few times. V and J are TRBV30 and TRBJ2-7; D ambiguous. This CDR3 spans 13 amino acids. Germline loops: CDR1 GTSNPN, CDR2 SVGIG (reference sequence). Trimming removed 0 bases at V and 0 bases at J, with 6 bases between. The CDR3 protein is CAWSVHRSYEQYF. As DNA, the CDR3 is TGTGCCTGGAGTGTGCACCGCTCCTACGAGCAGTACTTC. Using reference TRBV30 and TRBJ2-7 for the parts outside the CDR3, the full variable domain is SQTIHQWPATLVQPVGSPLSLECTVEGTSNPNLYWYRQAAGRGLQLLFYSVGIGQISSEVPQNLSASRPQDRQFILSSKKLLLSDSGFYLCAWSVHRSYEQYFGPGTRLTVT.

The CDR3 spells CASSTRQESYGYTF. The CDR3 region has the DNA TGCGCCAGCAGCACCAGACAGGAATCCTATGGCTACACCTTC. J is TRBJ1-2 and V is TRBV4-3, with D perhaps matching TRBD1 (6 bases). Germline CDR1 LGHNA, CDR2 YSLEER. The CDR3 is 14 residues long. Deletions cut 5 bases from V and 4 bases from J, with 14 bases between.

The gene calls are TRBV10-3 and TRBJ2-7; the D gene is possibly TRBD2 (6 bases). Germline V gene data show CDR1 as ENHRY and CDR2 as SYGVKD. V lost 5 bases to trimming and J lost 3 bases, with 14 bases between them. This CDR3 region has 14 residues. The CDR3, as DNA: TGTGCCATCAGTACGGGAGAAATCGTCTACGAGCAGTACTTC. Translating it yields CAISTGEIVYEQYF.

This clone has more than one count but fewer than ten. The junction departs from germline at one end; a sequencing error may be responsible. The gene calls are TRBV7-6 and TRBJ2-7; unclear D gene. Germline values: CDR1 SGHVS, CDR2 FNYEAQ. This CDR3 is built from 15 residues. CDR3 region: CASSLEASTLYAQYF. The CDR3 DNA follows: TGTGCCAGCAGCTTAGAGGCATCTACCCTCTACGCGCAGTACTTC.

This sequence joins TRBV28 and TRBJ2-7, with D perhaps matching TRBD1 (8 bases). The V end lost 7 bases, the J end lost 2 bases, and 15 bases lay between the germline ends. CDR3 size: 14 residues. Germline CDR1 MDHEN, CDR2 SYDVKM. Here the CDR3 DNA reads TGTGCCAGCACTATACAGGGGGGGACCTACGAGCAGTACTTC. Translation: CASTIQGGTYEQYF.

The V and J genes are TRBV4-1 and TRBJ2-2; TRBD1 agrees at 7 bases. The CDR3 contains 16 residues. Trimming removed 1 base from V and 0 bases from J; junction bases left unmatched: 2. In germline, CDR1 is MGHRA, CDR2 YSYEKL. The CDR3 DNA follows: TGCGCCAGCAGCCAAGGACAGGGCCCGAACACCGGGGAGCTGTTTTTT. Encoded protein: CASSQGQGPNTGELFF.

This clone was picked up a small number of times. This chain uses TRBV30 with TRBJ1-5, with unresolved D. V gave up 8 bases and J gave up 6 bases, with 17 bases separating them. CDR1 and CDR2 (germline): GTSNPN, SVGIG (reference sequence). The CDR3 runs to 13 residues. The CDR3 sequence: CATDSGHGQPQHF. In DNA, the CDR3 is TGTGCCACGGACTCGGGTCACGGTCAGCCCCAGCATTTT.

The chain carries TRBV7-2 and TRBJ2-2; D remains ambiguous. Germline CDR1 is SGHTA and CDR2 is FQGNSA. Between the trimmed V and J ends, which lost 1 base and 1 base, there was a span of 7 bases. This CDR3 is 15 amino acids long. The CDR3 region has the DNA TGTGCCAGCAGCTTAGACCGAAGGAACACCGGGGAGCTGTTTTTT. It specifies CASSLDRRNTGELFF.

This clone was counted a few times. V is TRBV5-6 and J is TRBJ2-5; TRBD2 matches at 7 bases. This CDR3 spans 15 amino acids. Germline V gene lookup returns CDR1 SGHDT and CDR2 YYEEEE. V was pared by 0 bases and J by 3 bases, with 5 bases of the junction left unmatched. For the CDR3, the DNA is TGTGCCAGCAGCTTGGGGATGGGAGGGAAAGAGACCCAGTACTTC. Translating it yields CASSLGMGGKETQYF.

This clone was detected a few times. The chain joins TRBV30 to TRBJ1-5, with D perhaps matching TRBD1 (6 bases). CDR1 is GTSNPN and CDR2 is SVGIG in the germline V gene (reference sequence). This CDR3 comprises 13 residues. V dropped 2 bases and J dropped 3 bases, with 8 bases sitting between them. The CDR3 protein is CAWSHRDNQPQHF. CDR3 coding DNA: TGTGCCTGGAGTCACAGGGACAATCAGCCCCAGCATTTT.

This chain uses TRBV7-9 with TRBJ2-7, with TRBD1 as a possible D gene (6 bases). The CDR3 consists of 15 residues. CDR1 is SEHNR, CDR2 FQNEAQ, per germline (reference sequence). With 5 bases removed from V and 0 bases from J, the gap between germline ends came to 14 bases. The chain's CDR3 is CASSLYQGSSYEQYF. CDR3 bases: TGTGCCAGCAGCCTGTATCAGGGGAGCTCCTACGAGCAGTACTTC.